This TCR beta chain was recorded in a study of cytomegalovirus exposure and HLA in healthy donors. Study-level results: V- and J-gene trimming in TCR beta was tied to a missense DCLRE1C variant by an analysis performed later.

V gave up 4 bases and J gave up 5 bases; unmatched junction bases: 0. Looked up from germline, CDR1 is SGHAT and CDR2 is FQNNGV. This CDR3 is built from 13 residues. Comments on this clone: The antigen remains unidentified.

PCR was performed using 60 Vbeta and 13 Jbeta primers. Sequencing used immunoSEQ multiplex PCR; TCRdb keeps in-frame clones, though not all of them. The table shows about 82,000 clones, with 60% to 85% occurring only once. The sequenced sample was PBMCs. This rearrangement joins TRBV11-2 to TRBJ2-7; TRBD1 agrees at 12 bases. This clonotype originated in a male donor in good health and CMV-seropositive. CDR3 loop: CASSWDRGHEQYF. The CDR3 nucleotides read TGTGCCAGCAGCTGGGACAGGGGGCACGAGCAGTACTTC. Full variable domain (remainder filled in from reference TRBV11-2 and TRBJ2-7): EAGVAQSPRYKIIEKRQSVAFWCNPISGHATLYWYQQILGQGPKLLIQFQNNGVVDDSQLPKDRFSAERLKGVDSTLKIQPAKLEDSAVYLCASSWDRGHEQYFGPGTRLTVT.